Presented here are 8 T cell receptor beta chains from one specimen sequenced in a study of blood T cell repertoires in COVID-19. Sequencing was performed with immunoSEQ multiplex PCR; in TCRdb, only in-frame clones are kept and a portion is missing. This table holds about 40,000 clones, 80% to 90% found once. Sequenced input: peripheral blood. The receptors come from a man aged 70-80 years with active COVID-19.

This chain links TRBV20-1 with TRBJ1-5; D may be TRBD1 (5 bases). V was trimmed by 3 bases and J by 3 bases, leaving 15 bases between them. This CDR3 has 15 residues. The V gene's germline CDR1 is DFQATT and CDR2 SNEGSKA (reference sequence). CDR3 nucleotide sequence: TGCAGTGCTAGTCTTTATAGACAGAACAATCAGCCCCAGCATTTT. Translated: CSASLYRQNNQPQHF.

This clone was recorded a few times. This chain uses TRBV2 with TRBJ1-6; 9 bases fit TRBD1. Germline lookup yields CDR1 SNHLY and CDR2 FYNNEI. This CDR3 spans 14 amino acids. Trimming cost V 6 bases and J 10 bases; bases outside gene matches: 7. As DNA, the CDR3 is TGTGCCAGCAGGGACCGGGACAGGGTGTCACCCCTCCACTTT. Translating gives CASRDRDRVSPLHF.

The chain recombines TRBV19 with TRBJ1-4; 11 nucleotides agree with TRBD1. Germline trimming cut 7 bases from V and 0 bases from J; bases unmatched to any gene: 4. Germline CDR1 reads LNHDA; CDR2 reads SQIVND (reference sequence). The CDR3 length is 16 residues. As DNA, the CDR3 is TGTGCCAGTACGGACAGGGGGCGAGCAACTAATGAAAAACTGTTTTTT. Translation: CASTDRGRATNEKLFF.

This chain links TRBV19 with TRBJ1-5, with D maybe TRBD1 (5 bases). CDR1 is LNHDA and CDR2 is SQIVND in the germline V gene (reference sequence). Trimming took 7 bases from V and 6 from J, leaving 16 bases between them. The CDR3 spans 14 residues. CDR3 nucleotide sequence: TGTGCCAGTAAGGGAGGGGTCGAGGGTCAGCCCCAGCATTTT. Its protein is CASKGGVEGQPQHF. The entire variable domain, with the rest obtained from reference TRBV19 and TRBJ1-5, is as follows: DGGITQSPKYLFRKEGQNVTLSCEQNLNHDAMYWYRQDPGQGLRLIYYSQIVNDFQKGDIAEGYSVSREKKESFPLTVTSAQKNPTAFYLCASKGGVEGQPQHFGDGTRLSIL.

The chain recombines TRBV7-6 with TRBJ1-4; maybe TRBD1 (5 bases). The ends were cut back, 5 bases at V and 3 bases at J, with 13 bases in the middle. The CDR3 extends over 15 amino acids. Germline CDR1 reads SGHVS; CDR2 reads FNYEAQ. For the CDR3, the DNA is TGTGCCAGCAGCCCTCGACAGAATTCTAATGAAAAACTGTTTTTT. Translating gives CASSPRQNSNEKLFF.

The CDR3 bases are TGTGCCAGCAGTTTATGGGGGGACAGGGCAGCCTACGAGCAGTACTTC. This gives the protein CASSLWGDRAAYEQYF. This chain joins TRBV27 and TRBJ2-7; 9 bases line up with TRBD1. The CDR3 runs to 16 residues. With V trimmed by 1 base and J by 2 bases, 6 bases remained unmatched. In germline, CDR1 is MNHEY, CDR2 SMNVEV (reference sequence).

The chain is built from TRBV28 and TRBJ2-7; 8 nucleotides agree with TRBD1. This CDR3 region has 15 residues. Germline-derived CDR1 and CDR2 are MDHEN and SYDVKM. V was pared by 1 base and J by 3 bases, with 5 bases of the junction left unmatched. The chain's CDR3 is CASSLFGQGLYEQYF. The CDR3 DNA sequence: TGTGCCAGCAGTTTATTTGGACAGGGCCTCTACGAGCAGTACTTC.

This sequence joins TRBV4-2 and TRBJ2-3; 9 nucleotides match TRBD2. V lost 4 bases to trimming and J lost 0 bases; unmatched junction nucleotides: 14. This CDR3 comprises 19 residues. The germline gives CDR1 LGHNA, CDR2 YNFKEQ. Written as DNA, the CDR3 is TGTGCCAGCAGCCCCTACGGTTCGGCGGGGGGGGTTAGCACAGATACGCAGTATTTT. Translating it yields CASSPYGSAGGVSTDTQYF.